These 8 T cell receptor beta chains originate from one sample sequenced in a study of T cell responses to AZD1222 COVID-19 vaccine. Here immunoSEQ multiplex PCR was the method, and the copy in TCRdb shows in-frame clones only, minus some. The sample holds nearly 110,000 clones, approximately 90% seen once. Sequences were derived from peripheral blood, sampled on day 0 of AZD1222 vaccination. The receptors here all came from an adult in good health.

J is TRBJ1-5 and V is TRBV4-3; D is undetermined. Trimming pared 0 bases from V and 8 bases from J, leaving 8 bases between. Germline V gene data show CDR1 as LGHNA and CDR2 as YSLEER. There are 13 residues in the CDR3. The CDR3, as DNA: TGCGCCAGCAGCCAAGATCTGGGTGAGCCCCAGCATTTT. Translation gives CASSQDLGEPQHF.

The rearrangement links TRBV5-4 to TRBJ1-2; D gene ambiguous. CDR3 size: 14 residues. The germline V and J ends were trimmed by 0 bases and 7 bases, with 13 bases remaining between them. Per germline, CDR1 SGHNT and CDR2 YYREEE (reference sequence). DNA for the CDR3: TGTGCCAGCAGCTTGGCCGGACCCTTGGGTGGCTACACCTTC. It yields the protein CASSLAGPLGGYTF.

This chain uses TRBV6-5 with TRBJ2-2; 7 bases match TRBD1. Germline V gene data show CDR1 as MNHEY and CDR2 as SVGAGI. Losses at the gene ends were 2 bases for V and 4 bases for J; bases not matched to a gene: 7. The CDR3 loop spans 16 amino acids. The CDR3 here is CASSYTLTGTTGELFF. DNA for the CDR3: TGTGCCAGCAGTTACACCTTGACAGGGACCACCGGGGAGCTGTTTTTT.

The chain carries TRBV7-9 and TRBJ2-3; tentatively, D is TRBD2 (5 bases). Deletions cut 2 bases from V and 3 bases from J, with 12 bases between. This CDR3 spans 15 amino acids. Germline CDR1 and CDR2: SEHNR and FQNEAQ (reference sequence). The CDR3 nucleotides are TGTGCCAGCAGCTTATCAACTAGTGGAACAGATACGCAGTATTTT. Translation gives CASSLSTSGTDTQYF.

The CDR3 DNA reads TGCAGCGTTAAAAGGGGGGGGTTCACTGAAGCTTTCTTT. Its translation is CSVKRGGFTEAFF. The chain employs TRBV29-1 and TRBJ1-1; possibly TRBD1 for D (6 bases). V lost 5 bases and J lost 4, with 14 bases in between. CDR1 and CDR2 from the germline V gene are SQVTM and ANQGSEA. The CDR3 extends over 13 amino acids.

The chain uses TRBV28 and TRBJ2-4, with 14 bases aligning to TRBD2. This CDR3 contains 20 residues. Trimming removed 6 bases from V and 2 bases from J; junction bases left unmatched: 15. In germline, CDR1 is MDHEN, CDR2 SYDVKM. The CDR3 bases are TGTGCCAGCAGCTCGATGCCGGGGACTAGCGGGAGTAAGTCCAAAAACATTCAGTACTTC. This sequence encodes CASSSMPGTSGSKSKNIQYF.

The chain recombines TRBV4-2 with TRBJ2-3; D remains ambiguous. The V end lost 0 bases, the J end lost 1 base, and 8 bases lay between the germline ends. Looked up from germline, CDR1 is LGHNA and CDR2 is YNFKEQ. The CDR3 runs 15 residues. CDR3 in amino acids: CASSQDGLRTDTQYF. In nucleotides, the CDR3 is TGTGCCAGCAGCCAAGATGGGCTACGCACAGATACGCAGTATTTT.

V gene TRBV9 combines with J gene TRBJ2-2, with D tentatively TRBD1 (6 bases). Trimming pared 2 bases from V and 6 bases from J, leaving 14 bases between. The length of the CDR3 is 15 residues. Per germline, CDR1 SGDLS and CDR2 YYNGEE. As DNA, the CDR3 is TGTGCCAGCAGCGTTAGTCGACAGGCGGCCGGGGAGCTGTTTTTT. Its protein is CASSVSRQAAGELFF.